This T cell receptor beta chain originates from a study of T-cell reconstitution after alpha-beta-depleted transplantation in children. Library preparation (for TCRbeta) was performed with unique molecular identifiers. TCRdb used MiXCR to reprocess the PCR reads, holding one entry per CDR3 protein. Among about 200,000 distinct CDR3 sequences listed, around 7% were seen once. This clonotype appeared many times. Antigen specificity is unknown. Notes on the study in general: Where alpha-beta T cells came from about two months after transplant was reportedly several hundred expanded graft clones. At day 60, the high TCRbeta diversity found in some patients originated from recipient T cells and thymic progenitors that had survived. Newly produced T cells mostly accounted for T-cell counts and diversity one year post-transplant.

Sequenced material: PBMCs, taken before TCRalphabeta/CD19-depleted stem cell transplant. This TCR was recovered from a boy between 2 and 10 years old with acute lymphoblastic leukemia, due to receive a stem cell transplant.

DNA for the CDR3: TGTGCCAGCAGCTTCAAGGACGGGAACTATGGCTACACCTTC. Translation: CASSFKDGNYGYTF. The chain joins TRBV7-2 to TRBJ1-2, with D unresolved. Germline assignment: CDR1 SGHTA and CDR2 FQGNSA. This CDR3 contains 14 residues. Trimming cost V 3 bases and J 2 bases, with 10 bases left between them.